Following are 27 T cell receptor beta chains from one sample sequenced in a study of cytomegalovirus exposure and HLA in healthy donors. The PCR contained 60 Vbeta and 13 Jbeta primers. Only in-frame clones appear in the TCRdb table, and some are missing; sequencing was by immunoSEQ multiplex PCR. This sample has approximately 61,000 clones, with roughly 74% found just once. Source material: PBMCs. The origin of the receptors is a young man in good health and CMV-seropositive.

V usage is TRBV10-1 and J usage is TRBJ2-7, with D perhaps matching TRBD1 (5 bases). CDR3 length: 15 residues. V was trimmed by 0 bases and J by 6 bases, leaving 15 bases between them. Germline V gene data show CDR1 as WNHNN and CDR2 as SYGVQD (reference sequence). The CDR3 reads CASSESRTGVGEQYF. The DNA for the CDR3 is TGCGCCAGCAGTGAGTCACGCACAGGCGTCGGCGAGCAGTACTTC.

The chain employs TRBV30 and TRBJ2-5; 9 bases align to TRBD1. CDR3 length: 15 residues. V shed 5 bases, J shed 2 bases, and the junction held 9 bases outside the gene matches. Looked up from germline, CDR1 is GTSNPN and CDR2 is SVGIG (reference sequence). The CDR3 sequence is CAWGGQGSRQETQYF. CDR3 DNA sequence: TGTGCCTGGGGGGGACAGGGATCCCGACAAGAGACCCAGTACTTC.

This clone was counted once. V gene TRBV29-1 combines with J gene TRBJ2-1, with no clear D. Per germline, CDR1 SQVTM and CDR2 ANQGSEA. This CDR3 is 13 amino acids long. V lost 4 bases to trimming and J lost 7 bases, with 14 bases between them. The CDR3 sequence is CSVVEFSENEQFF. CDR3 nucleotide sequence: TGCAGCGTTGTAGAGTTTTCTGAGAATGAGCAGTTCTTC.

This clone showed up just once. CDR3 nucleotides: TGCGCCAGCAGTGAAGCGGGGTACACTGAAGCTTTCTTT. Protein: CASSEAGYTEAFF. The V and J genes are TRBV10-1 and TRBJ1-1; D remains ambiguous. V gave up 3 bases and J gave up 3 bases, with 8 bases separating them. The CDR3 extends over 13 amino acids. Germline CDR1 reads WNHNN; CDR2 reads SYGVQD (reference sequence).

This rearrangement joins TRBV18 to TRBJ1-2, with 9 positions matching TRBD1. CDR1 is KGHSH and CDR2 is LQKENI in the germline V gene. V was clipped by 3 bases and J by 0 bases; unmatched bases: 2. The CDR3 loop spans 15 amino acids. Here the CDR3 DNA reads TGTGCCAGCTCACCCACAGGGGGCTCTAACTATGGCTACACCTTC. Protein: CASSPTGGSNYGYTF. The entire variable domain, with the rest obtained from reference TRBV18 and TRBJ1-2, is as follows: NAGVMQNPRHLVRRRGQEARLRCSPMKGHSHVYWYRQLPEEGLKFMVYLQKENIIDESGMPKERFSAEFPKEGPSILRIQQVVRGDSAAYFCASSPTGGSNYGYTFGSGTRLTVV.

The J gene is TRBJ2-1, the V gene TRBV4-1, with 12 bases fitting TRBD2. Unmatched junction bases numbered 10, after V lost 6 bases and J lost 7 bases. The CDR3 sequence is 16 residues long. Per germline, CDR1 MGHRA and CDR2 YSYEKL. In nucleotides, the CDR3 is TGCGCCAGCAGACCGAGACTAGCGGGAGTGGGGAATGAGCAGTTCTTC. This sequence encodes CASRPRLAGVGNEQFF.

The chain combines TRBV29-1 with TRBJ2-1; TRBD1 matches at 7 bases. Germline values: CDR1 SQVTM, CDR2 ANQGSEA. This CDR3 has 13 residues. V dropped 6 bases and J dropped 3; count of bases not matched to a gene: 5. The CDR3 coding sequence is TGCAGCGTACTCCGGGACAGCTACAATGAGCAGTTCTTC. It translates to CSVLRDSYNEQFF.

J is TRBJ1-1 and V is TRBV30; unclear D gene. The CDR3 has 13 amino acids. Trimming left V 0 bases short and J 2 bases short, with 7 bases between. In germline, CDR1 is GTSNPN, CDR2 SVGIG (reference sequence). The CDR3: CAWSVARNTEAFF. In nucleotides, the CDR3 is TGTGCCTGGAGTGTAGCTAGAAACACTGAAGCTTTCTTT.

The rearrangement joins TRBV5-1 to TRBJ1-2; D is uncertain. From germline, CDR1 is SGHRS and CDR2 YFSETQ. This CDR3 contains 14 residues. V gave up 2 bases and J gave up 4 bases, with 12 bases separating them. The CDR3 bases are TGCGCCAGCAGCTTAATAGCCGGTGGCTATGGCTACACCTTC. It specifies CASSLIAGGYGYTF.

J is TRBJ1-3 and V is TRBV28, with D uncertain. Per germline, CDR1 MDHEN and CDR2 SYDVKM. This CDR3 region has 14 residues. V shed 7 bases and J shed 0 bases, with 10 bases lying between them. The chain's CDR3 is CASTAGFSGNTIYF. Written as DNA, the CDR3 is TGTGCCAGCACCGCCGGGTTCTCTGGAAACACCATATATTTT.

CDR3 sequence: CASSEGHGNEQYF. The CDR3 DNA reads as TGTGCCAGCAGTGAAGGACATGGGAACGAGCAGTACTTC. The chain combines TRBV25-1 with TRBJ2-7; perhaps TRBD1 as D (5 bases). The CDR3 spans 13 residues. V was clipped by 2 bases and J by 5 bases, with 10 bases between them. Germline CDR1 MGHDK, CDR2 SYGVNS.

The chain couples TRBV27 to TRBJ1-6, with D unclear. The CDR3 loop spans 14 amino acids. The V gene lost 3 bases and the J gene lost 5 bases, with 8 bases spanning the gap. Germline V lookup: CDR1 MNHEY, CDR2 SMNVEV (reference sequence). This CDR3 is CASSLRADNSPLHF. The CDR3 nucleotides read TGTGCCAGCAGTTTGCGGGCAGATAATTCACCCCTCCACTTT.

The CDR3 here is CASSAGGGSQFF. CDR3 bases: TGTGCCAGCAGCGCAGGCGGAGGTTCGCAGTTCTTC. The chain employs TRBV13 and TRBJ2-1; a weak D match, TRBD2 (5 bases). This CDR3 spans 12 amino acids. V lost 5 bases and J lost 12, with 14 bases in between. CDR1 is PRHDT, CDR2 FYEKMQ, per germline (reference sequence). The full variable domain, rest sourced from reference TRBV13 and TRBJ2-1, is AAGVIQSPRHLIKEKRETATLKCYPIPRHDTVYWYQQGPGQDPQFLISFYEKMQSDKGSIPDRFSAQQFSDYHSELNMSSLELGDSALYFCASSAGGGSQFFGPGTRLTVL.

V usage is TRBV5-8 and J usage is TRBJ1-5; D remains unclear. With 0 bases removed from V and 1 base from J, the gap between germline ends came to 8 bases. The germline CDR1 and CDR2 sequences are SGHTS and YDEGEE. The CDR3 extends over 15 amino acids. CDR3 protein: CASSLAGESNQPQHF. The CDR3 DNA follows: TGTGCCAGCAGCTTGGCCGGGGAGAGCAATCAGCCCCAGCATTTT.

The rearrangement uses TRBV29-1 and TRBJ1-2; no clear D gene. The germline V gene encodes CDR1 SQVTM and CDR2 ANQGSEA. Trimming removed 3 bases from V and 6 bases from J, with 11 bases in between. CDR3 length equals 12 residues. The CDR3 spells CSVDSGYDGYTF. For the CDR3, the DNA is TGCAGCGTTGACAGTGGTTACGATGGCTACACCTTC.

The gene calls are TRBV29-1 and TRBJ1-5; D not certain. The CDR3 covers 14 residues. V gave up 4 bases and J gave up 0 bases, with 10 bases separating them. Germline CDR1 is SQVTM and CDR2 is ANQGSEA. For the CDR3, the DNA is TGCAGCGTTGTTGAGGGAAATAGCAATCAGCCCCAGCATTTT. It specifies CSVVEGNSNQPQHF.

This chain links TRBV6-5 with TRBJ1-3; 8 bases agree with TRBD1. Germline V lookup: CDR1 MNHEY, CDR2 SVGAGI. This CDR3 comprises 14 residues. The trim removed 5 bases at V and 7 bases at J, leaving 7 bases unmatched. Written as DNA, the CDR3 is TGTGCCAGCAGTCCAGGGGGCCTAGAGAACACCATATATTTT. It specifies CASSPGGLENTIYF.

This chain connects TRBV5-8 to TRBJ2-5; D might be TRBD2 (5 bases). CDR1 is SGHTS, CDR2 YDEGEE, per germline. V gave up 4 bases and J gave up 4 bases, with 23 bases separating them. This CDR3 is built from 17 residues. Here the CDR3 DNA reads TGTGCCAGCAGCCCCCTGAACACCCAGGCCGCGGGAGAGACCCAGTACTTC. It is translated as CASSPLNTQAAGETQYF.

The rearrangement uses TRBV4-2 and TRBJ2-1; 8 nucleotides agree with TRBD2. Trimming took 0 bases from V and 2 from J; bases not matched to a gene: 3. Germline lookup yields CDR1 LGHNA and CDR2 YNFKEQ. This CDR3 comprises 16 residues. DNA for the CDR3: TGTGCCAGCAGCCAAGATCTCGGGGGGGCCTACAATGAGCAGTTCTTC. It codes for CASSQDLGGAYNEQFF.

V usage is TRBV10-3 and J usage is TRBJ2-3; 8 bases are shared with TRBD2. Losses at the gene ends were 6 bases for V and 2 bases for J; bases not matched to a gene: 10. Germline loops: CDR1 ENHRY, CDR2 SYGVKD. This CDR3 has 16 residues. This chain's CDR3 is CAIRETRGGYTDTQYF. DNA for the CDR3: TGTGCCATCAGGGAGACCCGGGGGGGCTACACAGATACGCAGTATTTT.

This clone occurred once. This rearrangement joins TRBV29-1 to TRBJ2-7, with 11 bases fitting TRBD1. The CDR3 is 15 amino acids. The germline V gene has CDR1 SQVTM and CDR2 ANQGSEA. Unmatched junction bases numbered 8, after V lost 7 bases and J lost 0 bases. In nucleotides, the CDR3 is TGCAGCGCTCGGGGGGGACAGGGGGACTCCTACGAGCAGTACTTC. Residues: CSARGGQGDSYEQYF.

V usage is TRBV6-1 and J usage is TRBJ1-3, with D unresolved. The V and J ends lost 4 bases and 0 bases respectively, with 7 bases between them. This CDR3 is 14 amino acids long. CDR1 MNHNS and CDR2 SASEGT come from the germline V gene. The CDR3 DNA is TGTGCCAGCAGTGTCGGTACCTCTGGAAACACCATATATTTT. Translated, it gives CASSVGTSGNTIYF.

This clone has more than one count but fewer than ten. The chain recombines TRBV10-1 with TRBJ2-7; 7 bases fit TRBD1. The germline CDR1 and CDR2 sequences are WNHNN and SYGVQD (reference sequence). The CDR3 loop spans 16 amino acids. The V and J ends lost 4 bases and 2 bases, in that order; junction bases with no gene match: 11. CDR3 in DNA: TGCGCCAGCAGTGCCGACCGGGACAGCTTAGCCTACGAGCAGTACTTC. Translating gives CASSADRDSLAYEQYF.

The V gene is TRBV6-5, the J gene TRBJ2-7; no reliable D call. Trimming removed 6 bases from V and 2 bases from J, with 11 bases in between. Germline V gives CDR1 MNHEY, CDR2 SVGAGI. The CDR3 runs 13 residues. CDR3 in DNA: TGTGCCAGCAGATCCGCCGGTGCCTACGAGCAGTACTTC. This gives the protein CASRSAGAYEQYF.

The chain combines TRBV21-1 with TRBJ1-2. TRBV21-1 is a pseudogene segment. CDR3 length: 12 amino acids. CDR3 protein: CASSLLFCGYTF. The CDR3 coding sequence is TGTGCCAGCAGTTTACTCTTTTGCGGCTACACCTTC.

This sequence joins TRBV4-1 and TRBJ1-1; D may be TRBD1 (5 bases). Germline values: CDR1 MGHRA, CDR2 YSYEKL. CDR3 length: 14 amino acids. Trimming took 4 bases from V and 1 from J, leaving 10 bases between them. CDR3 protein: CASSLTGRNTEAFF. Written as DNA, the CDR3 is TGCGCCAGCAGCCTAACAGGTAGGAACACTGAAGCTTTCTTT.

This clone occurred a few times. V is TRBV10-2 and J is TRBJ2-3; D unresolved. CDR1 and CDR2 from the germline V gene are WSHSY and SAAADI. This CDR3 contains 13 residues. Between the trimmed V and J ends, which lost 8 bases and 2 bases, there was a span of 11 bases. CDR3 loop: CASESAYTDTQYF. Here the CDR3 DNA reads TGCGCCAGCGAGAGCGCCTACACAGATACGCAGTATTTT.